These 2 T cell receptor beta chains were sequenced from one sample in a study of cytotoxic CD8 clonotypes in ibrutinib-treated CLL. TCRdb's table, derived via immunoSEQ multiplex PCR, lists solely in-frame clones and lacks some. The sample contains roughly 58,000 clones, about 54% of which appear only once. The specimen was PBMCs, collected at disease progression, from a patient treated with ibrutinib. Every receptor here comes from a human donor with chronic lymphocytic leukemia.

The sample holds many counts of this clone. The V gene is TRBV27, the J gene TRBJ2-7; 8 nucleotides align to TRBD1. The ends lost 6 bases at V and 3 bases at J; junction bases unmatched: 4. The CDR3 covers 13 residues. Germline assignment: CDR1 MNHEY and CDR2 SMNVEV (reference sequence). The CDR3 reads CASSHTGGYEQYF. The CDR3 DNA is TGTGCCAGCAGCCATACAGGGGGCTACGAGCAGTACTTC.

This clone turned up a few times. The chain has TRBV9 and TRBJ1-5; TRBD1 is a possible D gene (6 bases). V was shortened by 5 bases and J by 5 bases, with 14 bases between the two germline ends. This CDR3 has 14 amino acids. CDR1 SGDLS and CDR2 YYNGEE come from the germline V gene. DNA of the CDR3: TGTGCCAGCAGTCGATTGGGGGCAGATCAGCCCCAGCATTTT. Translated, it gives CASSRLGADQPQHF.